This T cell receptor (beta chain) comes out of a study of neurological immune-mediated disorders. This clonotype was detected many times. This CDR3 is built from 15 residues. V lost 5 bases, J lost 6 bases, and 10 bases stayed unmatched. From the 5' RACE reads, TCRdb called clonotypes with MiXCR, one entry per CDR3 protein. The sample yields about 46,000 distinct CDR3 sequences, 1.9% seen once. The TCR originated in a woman in her thirties or forties with multiple sclerosis. The chain uses TRBV12-3 or TRBV12-4 and TRBJ2-3, with TRBD2 matching 8 bases. The source material was PBMCs. The DNA of the CDR3 is TGTGCCAGCAGTCGTCGGGCTCAGCGGGGGGATACGCAGTATTTT. This sequence encodes CASSRRAQRGDTQYF.